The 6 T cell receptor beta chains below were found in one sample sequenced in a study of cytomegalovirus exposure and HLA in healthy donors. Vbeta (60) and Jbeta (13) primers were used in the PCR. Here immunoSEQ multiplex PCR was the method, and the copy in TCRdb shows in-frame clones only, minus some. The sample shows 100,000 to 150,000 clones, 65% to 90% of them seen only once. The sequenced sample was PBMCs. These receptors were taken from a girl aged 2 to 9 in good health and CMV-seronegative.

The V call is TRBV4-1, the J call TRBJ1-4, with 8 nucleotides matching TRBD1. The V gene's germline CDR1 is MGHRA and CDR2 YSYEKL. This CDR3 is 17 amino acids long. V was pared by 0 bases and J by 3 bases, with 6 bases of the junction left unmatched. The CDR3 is CASSQDAGGTANEKLFF. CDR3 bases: TGCGCCAGCAGCCAAGACGCAGGGGGCACGGCTAATGAAAAACTGTTTTTT.

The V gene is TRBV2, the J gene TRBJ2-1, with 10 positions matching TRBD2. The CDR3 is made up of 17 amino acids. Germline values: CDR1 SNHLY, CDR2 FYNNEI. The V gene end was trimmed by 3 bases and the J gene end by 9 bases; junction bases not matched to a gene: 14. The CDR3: CASSEGYGAGGPGEQFF. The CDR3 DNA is TGTGCCAGCAGTGAGGGCTATGGAGCGGGAGGGCCGGGTGAGCAGTTCTTC. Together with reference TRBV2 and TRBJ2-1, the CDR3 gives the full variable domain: EPEVTQTPSHQVTQMGQEVILRCVPISNHLYFYWYRQILGQKVEFLVSFYNNEISEKSEIFDDQFSVERPDGSNFTLKIRSTKLEDSAMYFCASSEGYGAGGPGEQFFGPGTRLTVL.

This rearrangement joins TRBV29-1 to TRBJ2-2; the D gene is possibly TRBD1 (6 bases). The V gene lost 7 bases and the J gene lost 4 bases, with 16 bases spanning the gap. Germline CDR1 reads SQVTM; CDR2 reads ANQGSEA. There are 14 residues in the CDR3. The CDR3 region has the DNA TGCAGCGGTCGCCCACAGGGCTCCACCGGGGAGCTGTTTTTT. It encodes CSGRPQGSTGELFF.

The CDR3 DNA sequence: TGCGCCAGCAGCCAAGTTTCACAAGCGGCCTACGAGCAGTACTTC. It specifies CASSQVSQAAYEQYF. V gene TRBV4-1 combines with J gene TRBJ2-7, with D possibly matching TRBD2 (5 bases). Trimming took off 1 base at V and 2 bases at J, with 12 bases between the two ends. The CDR3 length is 15 residues. The germline CDR1 and CDR2 sequences are MGHRA and YSYEKL.

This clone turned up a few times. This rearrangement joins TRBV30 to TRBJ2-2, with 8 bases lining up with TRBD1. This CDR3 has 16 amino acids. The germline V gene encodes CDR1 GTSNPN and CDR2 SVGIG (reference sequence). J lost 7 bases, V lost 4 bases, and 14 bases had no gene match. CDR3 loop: CAWNGLPGGSVGELFF. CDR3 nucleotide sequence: TGTGCCTGGAATGGGCTACCAGGGGGCTCGGTCGGGGAGCTGTTTTTT.

The CDR3 protein is CATLAASSGANVLTF. The DNA of the CDR3 is TGTGCCACACTAGCGGCCTCCTCTGGGGCCAACGTCCTGACTTTC. The rearrangement uses TRBV28 and TRBJ2-6; 8 nucleotides align to TRBD2. The CDR3 has 15 amino acids. V shed 10 bases and J 0 bases; nucleotides not matched to a gene: 5. CDR1 MDHEN and CDR2 SYDVKM come from the germline V gene.